These T cell receptor beta chains were read from a single sample in a study of T cells in tuberculosis. Sequencing was performed with immunoSEQ multiplex PCR; in TCRdb, only in-frame clones are kept and a portion is missing. The sample lists some 31,000 clones; approximately 90% were seen once. The material sequenced was PBMCs, taken at tuberculosis diagnosis. Every receptor here comes from an adult with tuberculosis. Each CDR3 is given with its conserved first and last residue. Fields, in order: J gene, clone size, V gene, D gene, CDR3 protein, CDR3 DNA. A D gene is named only where the DNA matches it firmly. Only some rows state a clone size, as once, few, many or a class for expanded clones.

J: TRBJ1-3
size: NA
V: TRBV5-1
D: NA
CDR3: CASAPGKGRLGNTIYF
DNA: TGCGCCAGCGCCCCAGGGAAGGGTCGACTTGGAAACACCATATATTTT

J: TRBJ1-2
size: NA
V: TRBV15
D: TRBD1
CDR3: CATSIDGTDYGYTF
DNA: TGTGCCACCAGCATCGACGGGACAGACTATGGCTACACCTTC

J: TRBJ2-1
size: NA
V: TRBV4-1
D: NA
CDR3: CASSQDSGQFNEQFF
DNA: TGCGCCAGCAGCCAAGATTCCGGACAGTTCAATGAGCAGTTCTTC

J: TRBJ2-3
size: NA
V: TRBV11-2
D: TRBD2
CDR3: CASSERGGDTQYF
DNA: TGTGCCAGCAGCGAACGCGGGGGTGATACGCAGTATTTT

J: TRBJ1-5
size: NA
V: TRBV7-8
D: NA
CDR3: CASSLLAGENPSNQPQHF
DNA: TGTGCCAGCAGCTTATTGGCCGGGGAGAACCCTAGCAATCAGCCCCAGCATTTT

J: TRBJ2-3
size: once
V: TRBV2
D: NA
CDR3: CASSDGTFSTDTQYF
DNA: TGTGCCAGCAGCGACGGGACATTCAGCACAGATACGCAGTATTTT

J: TRBJ1-1
size: once
V: TRBV2
D: NA
CDR3: CASSEEAGVGTEAFF
DNA: TGTGCCAGCAGTGAAGAGGCGGGAGTCGGCACTGAAGCTTTCTTT

J: TRBJ2-7
size: NA
V: TRBV9
D: TRBD2
CDR3: CASSVVSGGAGEQYF
DNA: TGTGCCAGCAGCGTTGTTAGCGGGGGGGCAGGCGAGCAGTACTTC

J: TRBJ1-3
size: few
V: TRBV6-1
D: TRBD1
CDR3: CASSRQGAGNTIYF
DNA: TGTGCCAGCAGTCGACAGGGGGCAGGAAACACCATATATTTT

J: TRBJ1-1
size: NA
V: TRBV30
D: NA
CDR3: CAWKLTNTEAFF
DNA: TGTGCCTGGAAACTTACGAACACTGAAGCTTTCTTT

J: TRBJ2-6
size: NA
V: TRBV4-1
D: NA
CDR3: CASTLDSLFSGANVLTF
DNA: TGCGCCAGCACCCTCGACAGTCTATTCTCTGGGGCCAACGTCCTGACTTTC

J: TRBJ1-1
size: NA
V: TRBV7-9
D: TRBD1
CDR3: CASRFRQGENTEAFF
DNA: TGTGCCAGCAGGTTTAGACAGGGGGAGAACACTGAAGCTTTCTTT

J: TRBJ2-1
size: NA
V: TRBV7-3
D: TRBD2
CDR3: CASSLGLGGGAGNEQFF
DNA: TGTGCCAGCAGCCTAGGGTTAGGCGGGGGGGCCGGGAATGAGCAGTTCTTC

J: TRBJ2-3
size: NA
V: TRBV6-5
D: NA
CDR3: CASSSLRWVRSDTQYF
DNA: TGTGCCAGCAGTTCCCTGCGGTGGGTCCGGTCAGATACGCAGTATTTT

J: TRBJ1-2
size: NA
V: TRBV5-5
D: TRBD1
CDR3: CASSRPGQGNGYTF
DNA: TGTGCCAGCAGCAGACCGGGACAGGGGAATGGCTACACCTTC

J: TRBJ2-1
size: NA
V: TRBV7-2
D: TRBD1
CDR3: CASSLAGGAVYNEQFF
DNA: TGTGCCAGCAGCTTGGCAGGGGGCGCGGTCTACAATGAGCAGTTCTTC

J: TRBJ2-3
size: NA
V: TRBV7-8
D: NA
CDR3: CASSLGGGAIDTQYF
DNA: TGTGCCAGCAGCTTAGGAGGGGGGGCAATAGATACGCAGTATTTT

J: TRBJ1-1
size: NA
V: TRBV6-5
D: TRBD1
CDR3: CASSSATGGYTEAFF
DNA: TGTGCCAGCAGTTCGGCGACAGGGGGTTATACTGAAGCTTTCTTT

J: TRBJ1-5
size: NA
V: TRBV4-2
D: TRBD1
CDR3: CASSQETSQGAGNQPQHF
DNA: TGTGCCAGCAGCCAAGAAACGTCACAGGGGGCCGGGAATCAGCCCCAGCATTTT

J: TRBJ2-7
size: NA
V: TRBV5-1
D: TRBD1
CDR3: CASSSRDRVSYEQYF
DNA: TGCGCCAGCAGCTCTAGGGACAGAGTTTCCTACGAGCAGTACTTC

J: TRBJ2-6
size: NA
V: TRBV12-5
D: NA
CDR3: CASAISGANVLTF
DNA: TGTGCTAGTGCAATCTCTGGGGCCAACGTCCTGACTTTC

J: TRBJ1-1
size: few
V: TRBV19
D: TRBD1
CDR3: CASRYQGAFEAFF
DNA: TGTGCCAGTAGGTATCAGGGGGCTTTTGAAGCTTTCTTT

J: TRBJ2-3
size: NA
V: TRBV13
D: TRBD2
CDR3: CASSFRTSGGTDTQYF
DNA: TGTGCCAGCAGCTTCCGGACTAGCGGTGGCACAGATACGCAGTATTTT

J: TRBJ1-3
size: NA
V: TRBV7-2
D: NA
CDR3: CASGGDSGNTIYF
DNA: TGTGCCAGTGGGGGCGATAGTGGAAACACCATATATTTT

J: TRBJ1-2
size: NA
V: TRBV15
D: TRBD1
CDR3: CATATPGQARSNYGYTF
DNA: TGTGCCACCGCCACCCCGGGACAGGCGCGCTCTAACTATGGCTACACCTTC